What follows are 31 T cell receptor beta chains derived from one specimen sequenced in a study of PD-L1 blockade in urothelial cancer. This table comes from immunoSEQ multiplex PCR, and its TCRdb copy is limited to in-frame clones, with some not included. The table shows some 80,000 clones, with roughly nine tenths occurring only once. The sample here was PBMCs, taken around atezolizumab (anti-PD-L1) treatment. These receptors originate from an older woman with urothelial cancer.

This clone was counted between two and nine times. V and J are TRBV7-3 and TRBJ2-2, with D maybe TRBD1 (5 bases). The germline V gene has CDR1 SGHTA and CDR2 FQGTGA. The V end lost 8 bases, the J end lost 1 base, and 8 bases lay between the germline ends. This CDR3 is built from 13 residues. Here the CDR3 reads CASGAQNTGELFF. As DNA, the CDR3 is TGTGCCAGCGGGGCACAGAACACCGGGGAGCTGTTTTTT. The full variable domain, in which reference TRBV7-3 and TRBJ2-2 provide the parts outside the CDR3, is GAGVSQTPSNKVTEKGKYVELRCDPISGHTALYWYRQSLGQGPEFLIYFQGTGAADDSGLPNDRFFAVRPEGSVSTLKIQRTERGDSAVYLCASGAQNTGELFFGEGSRLTVL.

This clone showed up just once. This rearrangement joins TRBV6-5 to TRBJ1-2, with D hard to call. CDR3 length: 15 amino acids. CDR1 MNHEY and CDR2 SVGAGI come from the germline V gene. V was shortened by 1 base and J by 5 bases, with 14 bases between the two germline ends. The CDR3 loop reads CASSYFNSQDYGYTF. The DNA for the CDR3 is TGTGCCAGCAGTTACTTTAACAGCCAAGATTATGGCTACACCTTC.

This clone occurred once. The rearrangement joins TRBV27 to TRBJ1-6; TRBD1 is a possible D gene (5 bases). The CDR3 length is 18 residues. V was shortened by 1 base and J by 7 bases, with 20 bases between the two germline ends. Per the germline V gene, CDR1 is MNHEY and CDR2 is SMNVEV (reference sequence). DNA of the CDR3: TGTGCCAGCAGTTTATTTCGGGTAGGGGTTTGGCCCAATTCACCCCTCCACTTT. This gives the protein CASSLFRVGVWPNSPLHF.

V and J are TRBV5-4 and TRBJ1-4; D uncertain. This CDR3 has 16 amino acids. Trimming removed 4 bases from V and 0 bases from J, with 13 bases in between. In germline, CDR1 is SGHNT, CDR2 YYREEE (reference sequence). CDR3 nucleotide sequence: TGTGCCAGCAGCCAAAACGCGAGTTCAACTAATGAAAAACTGTTTTTT. The encoded protein is CASSQNASSTNEKLFF.

The CDR3 bases are TGTGCCAGCAGTTGGGACAGGGGTACCGGGGAGCTGTTTTTT. This gives the protein CASSWDRGTGELFF. This sequence joins TRBV6-6 and TRBJ2-2, with 10 nucleotides matching TRBD1. This CDR3 is built from 14 residues. J lost 5 bases, V lost 4 bases, and 1 base had no gene match. Germline assignment: CDR1 MNHNY and CDR2 SVGAGI (reference sequence).

The rearrangement joins TRBV2 to TRBJ1-1, with D unclear. The CDR3 consists of 14 residues. The V end was cut by 7 bases, the J end by 8 bases, with 20 bases between. Germline V gene sequence: CDR1 SNHLY, CDR2 FYNNEI. CDR3 region: CASNRIIGLDEAFF. In DNA form, the CDR3 reads TGTGCCAGCAACAGAATAATTGGATTAGACGAAGCTTTCTTT.

The V and J genes are TRBV5-6 and TRBJ1-4; D not resolved. The germline CDR1 and CDR2 sequences are SGHDT and YYEEEE. This CDR3 is built from 14 residues. Trimming took off 4 bases at V and 4 bases at J, with 11 bases between the two ends. The CDR3 sequence is CASSPRIGNEKLFF. DNA for the CDR3: TGTGCCAGCAGCCCGCGGATTGGTAATGAAAAACTGTTTTTT.

The chain couples TRBV6-5 to TRBJ2-7; D is perhaps TRBD2 (7 bases). The V gene's germline CDR1 is MNHEY and CDR2 SVGAGI. This CDR3 spans 15 amino acids. V was cut by 0 bases and J by 3 bases, with 12 bases left in between. CDR3 nucleotides: TGTGCCAGCAGTTACTCGGGGGGGCTCGGCTACGAGCAGTACTTC. Translation gives CASSYSGGLGYEQYF.

The chain joins TRBV7-8 to TRBJ2-1; 12 bases align to TRBD2. Germline CDR1 and CDR2: SGHVS and FQNEAQ. The CDR3 contains 17 residues. J was trimmed by 0 bases and V by 5 bases; bases with no gene match: 5. CDR3 sequence reads: CASSGLAGLLSYNEQFF. DNA for the CDR3: TGTGCCAGCAGCGGACTAGCGGGGCTCCTCTCCTACAATGAGCAGTTCTTC.

The chain couples TRBV7-2 to TRBJ2-4; TRBD1 is a possible D gene (5 bases). This CDR3 contains 19 residues. V was shortened by 4 bases and J by 0 bases, with 22 bases between the two germline ends. Germline CDR1 SGHTA, CDR2 FQGNSA. The CDR3 loop is CASSSYHPQGYLAKNIQYF. DNA for the CDR3: TGTGCCAGCAGCTCTTATCACCCCCAGGGCTACCTAGCCAAAAACATTCAGTACTTC.

This chain connects TRBV7-3 to TRBJ2-2; 9 positions agree with TRBD2. CDR3 length: 17 amino acids. CDR1 SGHTA and CDR2 FQGTGA come from the germline V gene. Trimming at V came to 5 bases and at J to 3 bases, leaving 10 bases not matched to a gene. The CDR3 here is CASSNRLAERDTGELFF. In DNA, the CDR3 is TGTGCCAGCAGCAACCGACTAGCGGAGAGGGACACCGGGGAGCTGTTTTTT. Filled out from reference TRBV7-3 and TRBJ2-2, the complete variable domain reads GAGVSQTPSNKVTEKGKYVELRCDPISGHTALYWYRQSLGQGPEFLIYFQGTGAADDSGLPNDRFFAVRPEGSVSTLKIQRTERGDSAVYLCASSNRLAERDTGELFFGEGSRLTVL.

The chain has TRBV6-1 and TRBJ2-5, with 8 bases fitting TRBD2. This CDR3 is 15 amino acids long. The V gene's germline CDR1 is MNHNS and CDR2 SASEGT. The V gene end was trimmed by 7 bases and the J gene end by 5 bases; junction bases not matched to a gene: 12. The CDR3 DNA is TGTGCCAGCAATATCCAGGCCGGGACTAGGGAGACCCAGTACTTC. It translates to CASNIQAGTRETQYF.

V gene TRBV5-6 combines with J gene TRBJ1-2; TRBD1 matches 8 bases. The CDR3 has 12 amino acids. V lost 6 bases, J lost 8 bases, and 6 bases stayed unmatched. In germline, CDR1 is SGHDT, CDR2 YYEEEE. The CDR3: CASTRTGTGYTF. As DNA, the CDR3 is TGTGCCAGCACGAGGACAGGGACAGGCTACACCTTC.

This clone is medium-sized by share. The chain joins TRBV2 to TRBJ2-5; 8 bases align to TRBD2. V lost 3 bases to trimming and J lost 5 bases; unmatched junction nucleotides: 11. The CDR3 is 16 amino acids. Germline-derived CDR1 and CDR2 are SNHLY and FYNNEI. In DNA form, the CDR3 reads TGTGCCAGCAGTGATCAGCGGGGGTGGCCTGGGGAGACCCAGTACTTC. Translation: CASSDQRGWPGETQYF.

This clone was seen a handful of times. V usage is TRBV30 and J usage is TRBJ2-5; D remains ambiguous. Trimming stripped 2 bases from V and 1 base from J, with 8 bases between. CDR3 length equals 13 residues. Germline values: CDR1 GTSNPN, CDR2 SVGIG (reference sequence). The CDR3 coding sequence is TGTGCCTGGAGTAACAATCTCCAAGAGACCCAGTACTTC. The encoded protein is CAWSNNLQETQYF. Full variable domain (rest looked up from reference TRBV30 and TRBJ2-5): SQTIHQWPATLVQPVGSPLSLECTVEGTSNPNLYWYRQAAGRGLQLLFYSVGIGQISSEVPQNLSASRPQDRQFILSSKKLLLSDSGFYLCAWSNNLQETQYFGPGTRLLVL.

This clone was recorded only once. The J gene is TRBJ2-7, the V gene TRBV2, with D unresolved. With 4 bases removed from V and 5 bases from J, the gap between germline ends came to 15 bases. CDR1 and CDR2 from the germline V gene are SNHLY and FYNNEI. The CDR3 length is 14 residues. The CDR3 bases are TGTGCCAGCAGTGTCGACGCATGGCAGGACGAGCAGTACTTC. Amino acids: CASSVDAWQDEQYF.

This chain joins TRBV9 and TRBJ1-3; no firm D call. V was clipped by 2 bases and J by 2 bases, with 8 bases between them. The CDR3 sequence is 14 residues long. Per germline, CDR1 SGDLS and CDR2 YYNGEE. The CDR3 sequence is CASSVSLTGNTIYF. For the CDR3, the DNA is TGTGCCAGCAGCGTGAGTCTAACTGGAAACACCATATATTTT.

J is TRBJ1-1 and V is TRBV4-3; no firm D call. CDR1 is LGHNA and CDR2 is YSLEER in the germline V gene. The CDR3 sequence is 13 residues long. Trimming took off 2 bases at V and 0 bases at J, with 4 bases between the two ends. CDR3 coding DNA: TGCGCCAGCAGCCAAACTTTGAACACTGAAGCTTTCTTT. Its protein is CASSQTLNTEAFF.

The chain has TRBV2 and TRBJ1-4; no definite D call. Germline CDR1 and CDR2: SNHLY and FYNNEI. The CDR3 is 16 residues long. Trimming took off 2 bases at V and 0 bases at J, with 10 bases between the two ends. CDR3 protein: CASSEYGLATNEKLFF. The CDR3, as DNA: TGTGCCAGCAGTGAATACGGACTTGCAACTAATGAAAAACTGTTTTTT.

This chain links TRBV5-4 with TRBJ2-5; possible D gene TRBD1, 6 bases. The ends were cut back, 4 bases at V and 1 base at J, with 20 bases in the middle. The CDR3 spans 17 residues. Germline CDR1 reads SGHNT; CDR2 reads YYREEE (reference sequence). DNA for the CDR3: TGTGCCAGCAGCCCCACCATTTCCTGGACAGCCCAAGAGACCCAGTACTTC. As protein: CASSPTISWTAQETQYF. Supplemented by reference TRBV5-4 and TRBJ2-5, the full variable domain reads ETGVTQSPTHLIKTRGQQVTLRCSSQSGHNTVSWYQQALGQGPQFIFQYYREEENGRGNFPPRFSGLQFPNYSSELNVNALELDDSALYLCASSPTISWTAQETQYFGPGTRLLVL.

The chain joins TRBV19 to TRBJ2-7; TRBD1 matches 7 bases. The V gene end was trimmed by 6 bases and the J gene end by 6 bases; junction bases not matched to a gene: 20. The CDR3 is 17 amino acids. CDR1 is LNHDA, CDR2 SQIVND, per germline (reference sequence). CDR3 nucleotides: TGTGCCAGTAGAGACAGGGTTGAAGGATTCCCTGGTTCCGAGCAGTACTTC. The encoded protein is CASRDRVEGFPGSEQYF.

This chain joins TRBV6-5 and TRBJ1-4; TRBD1 matches 8 bases. CDR1 is MNHEY, CDR2 SVGAGI, per germline. V gave up 4 bases and J gave up 8 bases; unmatched junction bases: 9. CDR3 length equals 15 residues. CDR3 in DNA: TGTGCCAGCAGTTCAACAGGGGGGAGAGAGGAAAAACTGTTTTTT. Its translation: CASSSTGGREEKLFF.

V is TRBV13 and J is TRBJ1-4; TRBD1 aligns across 7 bases. This CDR3 contains 15 residues. V lost 5 bases and J lost 3; bases outside the gene matches: 6. Per germline, CDR1 PRHDT and CDR2 FYEKMQ (reference sequence). The CDR3 loop reads CASSGGDRSNEKLFF. CDR3 nucleotides: TGTGCCAGCAGCGGCGGGGACAGATCTAATGAAAAACTGTTTTTT.

The chain is built from TRBV15 and TRBJ1-1; D gene uncertain. Trimming pared 6 bases from V and 1 base from J, leaving 9 bases between. Germline V gene sequence: CDR1 LNHNV, CDR2 YYDKDF (reference sequence). CDR3 length: 13 amino acids. The CDR3 protein is CATRADANTEAFF. CDR3 coding DNA: TGTGCCACCAGAGCGGATGCGAACACTGAAGCTTTCTTT.

This clone was seen just once. This chain connects TRBV7-2 to TRBJ2-7; D remains ambiguous. Trimming cost V 5 bases and J 6 bases, with 23 bases left between them. CDR3 length equals 16 residues. Per germline, CDR1 SGHTA and CDR2 FQGNSA. This chain's CDR3 is CASSRAYSSPPAEQYF. For the CDR3, the DNA is TGTGCCAGCAGCCGTGCTTATTCGAGCCCGCCTGCCGAGCAGTACTTC.

The J gene is TRBJ1-1, the V gene TRBV19, with TRBD1 identical over 8 bases. This CDR3 is 15 amino acids long. The V gene's germline CDR1 is LNHDA and CDR2 SQIVND (reference sequence). Unmatched junction bases numbered 11, after V lost 6 bases and J lost 5 bases. The CDR3 loop is CASRTRGQGGTEAFF. The CDR3 DNA reads TGTGCCAGTAGGACCCGAGGACAGGGTGGGACTGAAGCTTTCTTT.

The genes are TRBV4-1 and TRBJ2-1, with D perhaps matching TRBD2 (5 bases). V was pared by 5 bases and J by 2 bases, with 16 bases between. This CDR3 contains 16 residues. The germline gives CDR1 MGHRA, CDR2 YSYEKL. The CDR3 DNA is TGCGCCAGCAGCGAAGGTGGACTGCCTACCTACAATGAGCAGTTCTTC. Translation gives CASSEGGLPTYNEQFF.

This chain links TRBV19 with TRBJ2-3, with a possible D match to TRBD1 (7 bases). The V end was cut by 8 bases, the J end by 7 bases, with 16 bases between. The CDR3 is 13 residues long. Per germline, CDR1 LNHDA and CDR2 SQIVND (reference sequence). In nucleotides, the CDR3 is TGTGCCAGTGCGGGACAGAATAGGAATACGCAGTATTTT. It specifies CASAGQNRNTQYF.

This clone was picked up a small number of times. The V and J genes are TRBV10-3 and TRBJ2-1, with D possibly TRBD1 on 6 matching bases. CDR1 is ENHRY and CDR2 is SYGVKD in the germline V gene. The CDR3 spans 13 residues. The V gene lost 0 bases and the J gene lost 8 bases, with 8 bases spanning the gap. The chain's CDR3 is CAISESQGDEQFF. In DNA, the CDR3 is TGTGCCATCAGTGAGTCACAGGGCGATGAGCAGTTCTTC.

The gene calls are TRBV7-9 and TRBJ2-7; D uncertain. Trimming removed 1 base from V and 2 bases from J, with 9 bases in between. There are 14 residues in the CDR3. The germline gives CDR1 SEHNR, CDR2 FQNEAQ (reference sequence). The CDR3 sequence is CASSLGLETYEQYF. As DNA, the CDR3 is TGTGCCAGCAGCTTAGGGCTAGAAACCTACGAGCAGTACTTC. The full variable domain, its missing parts supplied by reference TRBV7-9 and TRBJ2-7, is DTGVSQNPRHKITKRGQNVTFRCDPISEHNRLYWYRQTLGQGPEFLTYFQNEAQLEKSRLLSDRFSAERPKGSFSTLEIQRTEQGDSAMYLCASSLGLETYEQYFGPGTRLTVT.

This rearrangement joins TRBV6-1 to TRBJ2-4, with 7 nucleotides matching TRBD1. J lost 10 bases, V lost 8 bases, and 17 bases had no gene match. This CDR3 region has 15 residues. CDR1 and CDR2 (germline): MNHNS, SASEGT. In nucleotides, the CDR3 is TGTGCCAGCGCCCAAAGAACCGGGACAGAGGTAATTCAGTACTTC. Amino acid sequence: CASAQRTGTEVIQYF.